This record concerns one T cell receptor beta chain sequence. The CDR3 runs 12 residues. The ends were cut back, 3 bases at V and 7 bases at J, with 9 bases in the middle. This entry comes from a study of CD8 T cells in Susac syndrome. Random hexamers were used to reverse transcribe an amount of roughly 0.5 to 1 ug RNA. Amplification of TCR beta CDR3 spanned 54 Vbeta and 13 Jbeta via immunoSEQ multiplex PCR. TCRdb reprocessed the immunoSEQ multiplex PCR reads via MiXCR and lists one record per CDR3 protein. The data show a few hundred thousand distinct CDR3 sequences, about 85% seen once. The specimen was CD8+ T cells from PBMCs. This clonotype originated in a human donor with multiple sclerosis. The rearrangement uses TRBV12-3 or TRBV12-4 and TRBJ1-1; the D gene is possibly TRBD1 (5 bases). CDR3 residues: CASSFLGDEAFF. CDR3 in DNA: TGTGCCAGCAGTTTTTTGGGGGATGAAGCTTTCTTT.